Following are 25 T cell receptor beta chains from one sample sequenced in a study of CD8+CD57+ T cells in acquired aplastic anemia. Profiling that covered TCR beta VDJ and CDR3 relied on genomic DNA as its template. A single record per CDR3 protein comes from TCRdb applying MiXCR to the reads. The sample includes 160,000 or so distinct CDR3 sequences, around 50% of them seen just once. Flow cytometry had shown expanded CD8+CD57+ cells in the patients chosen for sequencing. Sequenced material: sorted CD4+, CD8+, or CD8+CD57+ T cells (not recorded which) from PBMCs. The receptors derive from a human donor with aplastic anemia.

DNA of the CDR3: TGTGCCATCAGTCCTTTAGGGGGCGAGAACACTGAAGCTTTCTTT. As protein: CAISPLGGENTEAFF. The genes are TRBV10-3 and TRBJ1-1; 7 bases match TRBD1. This CDR3 has 15 amino acids. The J segment lost 1 base and the V segment lost 5 bases, leaving 7 bases of the junction unmatched. Germline lookup yields CDR1 ENHRY and CDR2 SYGVKD.

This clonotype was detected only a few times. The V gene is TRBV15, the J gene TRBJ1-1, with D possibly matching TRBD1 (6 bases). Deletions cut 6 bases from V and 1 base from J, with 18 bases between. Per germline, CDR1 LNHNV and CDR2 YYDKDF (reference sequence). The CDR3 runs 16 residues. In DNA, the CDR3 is TGTGCCACCAGACCCGGTTGGAAACAGGGGAACACTGAAGCTTTCTTT. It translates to CATRPGWKQGNTEAFF.

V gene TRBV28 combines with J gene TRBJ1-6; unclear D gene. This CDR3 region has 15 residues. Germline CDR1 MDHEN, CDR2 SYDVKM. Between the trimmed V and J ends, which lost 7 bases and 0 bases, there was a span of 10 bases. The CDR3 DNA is TGTGCCAGCAATCAGGCAAGCTCCTATAATTCACCCCTCCACTTT. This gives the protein CASNQASSYNSPLHF. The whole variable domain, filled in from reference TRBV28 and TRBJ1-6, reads DVKVTQSSRYLVKRTGEKVFLECVQDMDHENMFWYRQDPGLGLRLIYFSYDVKMKEKGDIPEGYSVSREKKERFSLILESASTNQTSMYLCASNQASSYNSPLHFGNGTRLTVT.

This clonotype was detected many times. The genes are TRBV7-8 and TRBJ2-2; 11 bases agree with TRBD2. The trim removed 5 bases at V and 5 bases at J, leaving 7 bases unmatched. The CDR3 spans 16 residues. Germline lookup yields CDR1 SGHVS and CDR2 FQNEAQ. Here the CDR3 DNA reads TGTGCCAGCAGCCCTCTAGCGGGAGGAGGAACCGGGGAGCTGTTTTTT. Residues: CASSPLAGGGTGELFF.

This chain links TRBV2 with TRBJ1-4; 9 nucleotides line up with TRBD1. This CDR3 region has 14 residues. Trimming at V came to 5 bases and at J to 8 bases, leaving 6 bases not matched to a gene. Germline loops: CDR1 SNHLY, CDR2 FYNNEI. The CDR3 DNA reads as TGTGCCAGCAGTCAACAGGGGGCATGGGAAAAACTGTTTTTT. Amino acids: CASSQQGAWEKLFF.

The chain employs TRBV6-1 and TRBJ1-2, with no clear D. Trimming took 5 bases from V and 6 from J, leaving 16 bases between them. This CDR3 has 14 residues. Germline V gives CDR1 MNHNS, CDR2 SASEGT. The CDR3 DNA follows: TGTGCCAGCAGTCAACAGTTGGTAAGGGATGGCTACACCTTC. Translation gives CASSQQLVRDGYTF.

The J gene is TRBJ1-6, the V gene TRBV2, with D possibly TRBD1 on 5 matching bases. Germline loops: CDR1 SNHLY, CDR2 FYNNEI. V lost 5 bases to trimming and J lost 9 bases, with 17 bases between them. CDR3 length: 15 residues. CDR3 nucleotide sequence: TGTGCCAGCAGTTTCACAGGACAAGGGCGTTCACCCCTCCACTTT. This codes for CASSFTGQGRSPLHF.

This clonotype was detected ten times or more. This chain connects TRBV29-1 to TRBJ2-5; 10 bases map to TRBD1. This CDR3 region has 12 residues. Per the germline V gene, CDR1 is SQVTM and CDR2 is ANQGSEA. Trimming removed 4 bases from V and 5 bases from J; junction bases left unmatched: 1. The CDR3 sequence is CSVGQGAETQYF. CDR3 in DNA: TGCAGCGTTGGACAGGGGGCTGAGACCCAGTACTTC.

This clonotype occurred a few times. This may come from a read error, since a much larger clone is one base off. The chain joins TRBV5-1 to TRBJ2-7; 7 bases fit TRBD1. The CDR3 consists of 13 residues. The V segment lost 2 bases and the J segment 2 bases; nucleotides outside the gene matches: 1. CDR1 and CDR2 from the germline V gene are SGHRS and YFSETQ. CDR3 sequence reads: CASSFDRAYEQYF. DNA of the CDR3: TGCGCCAGCAGCTTTGACAGGGCCTACGAGCAGTACTTC. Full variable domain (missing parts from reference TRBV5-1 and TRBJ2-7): KAGVTQTPRYLIKTRGQQVTLSCSPISGHRSVSWYQQTPGQGLQFLFEYFSETQRNKGNFPGRFSGRQFSNSRSEMNVSTLELGDSALYLCASSFDRAYEQYFGPGTRLTVT.

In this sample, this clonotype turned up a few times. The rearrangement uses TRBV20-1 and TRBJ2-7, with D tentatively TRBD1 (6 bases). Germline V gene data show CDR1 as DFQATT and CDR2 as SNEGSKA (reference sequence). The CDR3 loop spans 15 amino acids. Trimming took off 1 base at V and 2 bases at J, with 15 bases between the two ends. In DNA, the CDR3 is TGCAGTGCTAGAGGTAGAAGCGGACAGCCCTACGAGCAGTACTTC. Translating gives CSARGRSGQPYEQYF.

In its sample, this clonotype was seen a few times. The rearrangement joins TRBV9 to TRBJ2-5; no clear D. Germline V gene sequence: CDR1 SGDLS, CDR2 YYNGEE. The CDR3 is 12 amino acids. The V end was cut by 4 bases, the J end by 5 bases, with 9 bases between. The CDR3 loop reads CASSHTWETQYF. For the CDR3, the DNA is TGTGCCAGCAGCCACACTTGGGAGACCCAGTACTTC.

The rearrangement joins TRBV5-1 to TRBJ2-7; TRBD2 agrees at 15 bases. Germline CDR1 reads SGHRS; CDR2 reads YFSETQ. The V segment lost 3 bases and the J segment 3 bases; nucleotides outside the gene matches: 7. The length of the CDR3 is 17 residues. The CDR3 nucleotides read TGCGCCAGCAGCTCCGGACTAGCGGGAGGGGCGGACTACGAGCAGTACTTC. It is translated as CASSSGLAGGADYEQYF.

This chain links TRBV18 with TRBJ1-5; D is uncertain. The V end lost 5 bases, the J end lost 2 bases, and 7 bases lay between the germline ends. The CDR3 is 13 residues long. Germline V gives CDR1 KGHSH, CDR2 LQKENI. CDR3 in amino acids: CASSGLGNQPQHF. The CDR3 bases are TGTGCCAGCTCAGGGTTAGGCAATCAGCCCCAGCATTTT.

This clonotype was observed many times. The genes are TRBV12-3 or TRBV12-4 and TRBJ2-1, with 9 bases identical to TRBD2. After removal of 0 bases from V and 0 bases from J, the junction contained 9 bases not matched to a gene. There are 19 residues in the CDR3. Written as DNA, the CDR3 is TGTGCCAGCAGTTTAGCAACGCCGGGACTAGCTCCCTCCTACAATGAGCAGTTCTTC. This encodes CASSLATPGLAPSYNEQFF.

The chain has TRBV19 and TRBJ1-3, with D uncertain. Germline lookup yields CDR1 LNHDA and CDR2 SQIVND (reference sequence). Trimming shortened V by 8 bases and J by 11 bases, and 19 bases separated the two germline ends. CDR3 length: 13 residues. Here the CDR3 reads CASHPGASFPIYF. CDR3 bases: TGTGCCAGTCATCCGGGTGCAAGTTTCCCCATATATTTT.

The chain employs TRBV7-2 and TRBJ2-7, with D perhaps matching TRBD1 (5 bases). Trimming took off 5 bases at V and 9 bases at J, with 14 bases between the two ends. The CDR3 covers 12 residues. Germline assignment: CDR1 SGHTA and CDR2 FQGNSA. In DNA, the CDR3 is TGTGCCAGCAGCAGGGGCTATCCGGGGCAGTACTTC. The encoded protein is CASSRGYPGQYF.

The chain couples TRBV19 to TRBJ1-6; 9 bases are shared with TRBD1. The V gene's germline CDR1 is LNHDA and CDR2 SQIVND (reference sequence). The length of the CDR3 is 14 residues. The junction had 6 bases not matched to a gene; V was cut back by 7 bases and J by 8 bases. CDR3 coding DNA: TGTGCCAGTACCAGGACAGGGGTCGATTCACCCCTCCACTTT. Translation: CASTRTGVDSPLHF.

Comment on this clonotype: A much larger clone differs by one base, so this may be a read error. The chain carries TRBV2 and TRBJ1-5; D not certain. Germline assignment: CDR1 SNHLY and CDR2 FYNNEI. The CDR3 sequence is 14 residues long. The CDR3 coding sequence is TGTGCCAGCAGCCTCGACATGGGCAATCGGCCCCAGCATTTT. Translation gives CASSLDMGNRPQHF.

CDR3 loop: CASSQGGDGEQYF. In DNA form, the CDR3 reads TGCGCCAGCAGCCAGGGGGGGGACGGCGAGCAGTACTTC. This rearrangement joins TRBV4-3 to TRBJ2-7; TRBD2 aligns across 7 bases. The CDR3 runs 13 residues. The ends lost 3 bases at V and 6 bases at J; junction bases unmatched: 5. Germline V gives CDR1 LGHNA, CDR2 YSLEER.

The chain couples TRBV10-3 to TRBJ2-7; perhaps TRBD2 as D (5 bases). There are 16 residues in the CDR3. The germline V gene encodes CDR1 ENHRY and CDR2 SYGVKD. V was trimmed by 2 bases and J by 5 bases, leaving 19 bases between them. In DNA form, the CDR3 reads TGTGCCATCAGTGAGCCCCTAATCGAGGGTCAGGACGAGCAGTACTTC. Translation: CAISEPLIEGQDEQYF.

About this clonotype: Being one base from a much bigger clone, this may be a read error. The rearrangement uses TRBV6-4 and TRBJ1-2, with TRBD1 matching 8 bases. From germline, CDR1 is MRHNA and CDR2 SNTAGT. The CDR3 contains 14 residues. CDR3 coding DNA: TGTGCCAGCAGGTTGAGCAGGGGGCGATACGGCTGCACCTTC. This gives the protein CASRLSRGRYGCTF.

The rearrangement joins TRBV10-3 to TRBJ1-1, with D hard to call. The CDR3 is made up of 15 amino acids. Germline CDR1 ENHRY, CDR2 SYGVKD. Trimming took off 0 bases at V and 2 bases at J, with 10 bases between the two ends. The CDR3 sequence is CAISESRAGNTEAFF. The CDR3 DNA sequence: TGTGCCATCAGTGAGTCCCGGGCGGGCAACACTGAAGCTTTCTTT.

The CDR3 loop is CASIQPGGQPQHF. In DNA, the CDR3 is TGTGCCAGCATTCAACCCGGGGGTCAGCCCCAGCATTTT. This chain joins TRBV2 and TRBJ1-5; possible D gene TRBD1, 5 bases. The CDR3 is 13 amino acids. From germline, CDR1 is SNHLY and CDR2 FYNNEI. V dropped 7 bases and J dropped 6 bases, with 13 bases sitting between them.

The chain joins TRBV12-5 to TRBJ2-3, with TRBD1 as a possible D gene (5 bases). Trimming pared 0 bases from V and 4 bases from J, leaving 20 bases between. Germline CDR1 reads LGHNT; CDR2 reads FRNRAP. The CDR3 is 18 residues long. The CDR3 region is CASGLVQGGVVGADTQYF. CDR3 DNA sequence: TGTGCTAGTGGTTTGGTACAAGGTGGGGTGGTAGGGGCAGATACGCAGTATTTT.

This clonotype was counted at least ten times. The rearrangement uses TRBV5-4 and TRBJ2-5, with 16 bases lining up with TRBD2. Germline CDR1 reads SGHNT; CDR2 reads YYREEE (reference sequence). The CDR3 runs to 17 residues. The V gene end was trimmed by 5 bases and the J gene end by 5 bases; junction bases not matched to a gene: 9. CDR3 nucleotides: TGTGCCAGCAGACCCGGGACTAGCGGGAGGGCGGTGGAGACCCAGTACTTC. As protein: CASRPGTSGRAVETQYF.